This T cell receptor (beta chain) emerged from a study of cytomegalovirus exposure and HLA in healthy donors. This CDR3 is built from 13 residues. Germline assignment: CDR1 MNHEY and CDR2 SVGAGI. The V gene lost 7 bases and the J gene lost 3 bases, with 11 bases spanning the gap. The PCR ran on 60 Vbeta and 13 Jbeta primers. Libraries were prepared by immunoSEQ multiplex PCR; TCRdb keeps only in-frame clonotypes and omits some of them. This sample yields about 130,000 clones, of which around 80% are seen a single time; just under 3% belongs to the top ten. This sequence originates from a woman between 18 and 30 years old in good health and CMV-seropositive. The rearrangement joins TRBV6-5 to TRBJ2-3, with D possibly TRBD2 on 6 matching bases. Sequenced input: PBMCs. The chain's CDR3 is CASIGGATDTQYF. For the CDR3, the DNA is TGTGCCAGCATAGGCGGGGCGACAGATACGCAGTATTTT.